This entry lists 2 T cell receptor beta chains sequenced from one sample in a study of naive CD8 T cells in extremely preterm neonates. Cord blood came from elective full-term cesareans at roughly 37-41 weeks without labor or membrane rupture. Libraries were prepared by immunoSEQ multiplex PCR; TCRdb keeps only in-frame clonotypes and omits some of them. Here the sample spans around 4,800 clones, around 97% being singletons. The sample taken for sequencing was naive CD8+ T cells from cord blood. These receptor sequences come from a newborn in good health.

The chain couples TRBV6-5 to TRBJ1-2; D is perhaps TRBD1 (5 bases). Germline V gene data show CDR1 as MNHEY and CDR2 as SVGAGI. V was cut by 0 bases and J by 0 bases, with 5 bases left in between. The CDR3 extends over 14 amino acids. The CDR3 spells CASSYSTANYGYTF. For the CDR3, the DNA is TGTGCCAGCAGTTACTCGACAGCTAACTATGGCTACACCTTC.

The chain couples TRBV10-3 to TRBJ2-7, with 8 positions matching TRBD2. CDR1 and CDR2 from the germline V gene are ENHRY and SYGVKD. V lost 6 bases, J lost 2 bases, and 9 bases stayed unmatched. The CDR3 consists of 15 residues. In DNA form, the CDR3 reads TGTGCCATCAGGCCCGAAGTAGCGGGGACCTACGAGCAGTACTTC. It translates to CAIRPEVAGTYEQYF.